The 18 T cell receptor beta chains below all came from one sample that was sequenced in a study of cytomegalovirus exposure and HLA in healthy donors. Primers: 60 Vbeta forward and 13 Jbeta reverse. This table comes from immunoSEQ multiplex PCR, and its TCRdb copy is limited to in-frame clones, with some not included. The sample records roughly 100,000 clones, more than 70% being singletons. Material: PBMCs. The receptors originated from a man aged 25 to 45 in good health and CMV-seronegative.

Note on this clone: At the DNA level, this CDR3 is encoded by other sequences in the same sample as well. The V and J genes are TRBV28 and TRBJ1-2; the D gene is possibly TRBD1 (6 bases). This CDR3 is built from 14 residues. Germline V gives CDR1 MDHEN, CDR2 SYDVKM. With 8 bases removed from V and 0 bases from J, the gap between germline ends came to 13 bases. The CDR3 here is CASGKGGPNYGYTF. CDR3 nucleotide sequence: TGTGCCAGCGGAAAAGGGGGTCCTAACTATGGCTACACCTTC.

V and J are TRBV16 and TRBJ2-6; the D gene is possibly TRBD2 (5 bases). Trimming took off 4 bases at V and 4 bases at J, with 11 bases between the two ends. Germline loops: CDR1 KGHSY, CDR2 FQNENV. The CDR3 runs 15 residues. Written as DNA, the CDR3 is TGTGCCAGCAGCCCCGGGGATCTGGGGGCCAACGTCCTGACTTTC. Its translation is CASSPGDLGANVLTF. Filled out from reference TRBV16 and TRBJ2-6, the complete variable domain reads GEEVAQTPKHLVRGEGQKAKLYCAPIKGHSYVFWYQQVLKNEFKFLISFQNENVFDETGMPKERFSAKCLPNSPCSLEIQATKLEDSAVYFCASSPGDLGANVLTFGAGSRLTVL.

The chain carries TRBV9 and TRBJ1-3, with D perhaps matching TRBD1 (6 bases). Germline CDR1 is SGDLS and CDR2 is YYNGEE. CDR3 size: 16 residues. V dropped 4 bases and J dropped 0 bases, with 14 bases sitting between them. The CDR3: CASSPRQAYSGNTIYF. CDR3 DNA sequence: TGTGCCAGCAGCCCGAGACAGGCCTACTCTGGAAACACCATATATTTT.

This chain links TRBV18 with TRBJ1-2, with D unresolved. CDR1 KGHSH and CDR2 LQKENI come from the germline V gene. V lost 4 bases, J lost 4 bases, and 10 bases lay in between. The CDR3 consists of 13 residues. The CDR3 nucleotides are TGTGCCAGCTCACACGAGGACTTCTATGGCTACACCTTC. It yields the protein CASSHEDFYGYTF.

The chain links TRBV4-1 to TRBJ1-3; D is unclear. The germline V gene encodes CDR1 MGHRA and CDR2 YSYEKL. This CDR3 spans 14 amino acids. Trimming pared 0 bases from V and 3 bases from J, leaving 6 bases between. CDR3 bases: TGCGCCAGCAGCCAAGATATCGTTGGAAACACCATATATTTT. Amino acid sequence: CASSQDIVGNTIYF.

The chain couples TRBV30 to TRBJ2-1; 15 bases are a match to TRBD2. V gave up 8 bases and J gave up 4 bases; unmatched junction bases: 12. The germline V gene encodes CDR1 GTSNPN and CDR2 SVGIG (reference sequence). This CDR3 has 17 residues. The DNA of the CDR3 is TGTGCCCCCGTTTATTCCGGGACTAGCGGGAGGTACAATGAGCAGTTCTTC. It translates to CAPVYSGTSGRYNEQFF.

CDR3 amino acids: CASIKANRGAYGYTF. In nucleotides, the CDR3 is TGTGCCAGCATCAAGGCAAACAGGGGAGCCTATGGCTACACCTTC. The rearrangement links TRBV7-7 to TRBJ1-2; 7 nucleotides line up with TRBD1. Trimming removed 7 bases from V and 4 bases from J; junction bases left unmatched: 12. The CDR3 has 15 amino acids. The germline gives CDR1 SSHAT, CDR2 FNYEAQ (reference sequence).

This clone came up a few times. The chain uses TRBV13 and TRBJ1-2, with 7 bases that match TRBD1. Per germline, CDR1 PRHDT and CDR2 FYEKMQ (reference sequence). This CDR3 contains 19 residues. V lost 2 bases to trimming and J lost 8 bases; unmatched junction nucleotides: 23. The chain's CDR3 is CASSLWSPQRGPAGGGYTF. CDR3 in DNA: TGTGCCAGCAGCTTATGGTCGCCACAGAGGGGGCCCGCGGGAGGAGGCTACACCTTC. Looking up the rest from reference TRBV13 and TRBJ1-2 gives the full variable domain: AAGVIQSPRHLIKEKRETATLKCYPIPRHDTVYWYQQGPGQDPQFLISFYEKMQSDKGSIPDRFSAQQFSDYHSELNMSSLELGDSALYFCASSLWSPQRGPAGGGYTFGSGTRLTVV.

The V and J genes are TRBV30 and TRBJ2-3, with 14 bases fitting TRBD2. From germline, CDR1 is GTSNPN and CDR2 SVGIG (reference sequence). The length of the CDR3 is 15 residues. The trim removed 2 bases at V and 6 bases at J, leaving 4 bases unmatched. The CDR3 reads CAWSRLAGGPDTQYF. The DNA of the CDR3 is TGTGCCTGGAGTCGACTAGCGGGGGGGCCCGATACGCAGTATTTT.

This chain connects TRBV6-5 to TRBJ2-2; TRBD1 matches 7 bases. This CDR3 is 16 amino acids long. CDR1 MNHEY and CDR2 SVGAGI come from the germline V gene. The junction had 1 base not matched to a gene; V was cut back by 0 bases and J by 0 bases. The CDR3 region is CASSYSTGPNTGELFF. DNA for the CDR3: TGTGCCAGCAGTTACTCGACAGGGCCGAACACCGGGGAGCTGTTTTTT.

The chain combines TRBV4-3 with TRBJ1-6; D not certain. There are 15 residues in the CDR3. Trimming shortened V by 0 bases and J by 8 bases, and 11 bases separated the two germline ends. Germline assignment: CDR1 LGHNA and CDR2 YSLEER. The CDR3 coding sequence is TGCGCCAGCAGCCAAGATCGAGGGATCGATTCACCCCTCCACTTT. It codes for CASSQDRGIDSPLHF.

Notes on this clone: Other DNA sequences in this specimen translate into the identical CDR3. V is TRBV28 and J is TRBJ1-4, with D perhaps TRBD1 (6 bases). The CDR3 loop spans 15 amino acids. Germline values: CDR1 MDHEN, CDR2 SYDVKM. The ends were cut back, 5 bases at V and 5 bases at J, with 15 bases in the middle. The CDR3 DNA follows: TGTGCCAGCAGTCCTCCACAGGGCGTCAATGAAAAACTGTTTTTT. Its protein is CASSPPQGVNEKLFF.

This clone was seen a handful of times. Other DNA sequences within the sample encode an identical CDR3. The chain's CDR3 is CASSTGQANEKLFF. CDR3 bases: TGCGCCAGCAGCACGGGACAGGCTAATGAAAAACTGTTTTTT. The rearrangement joins TRBV5-1 to TRBJ1-4; 8 bases match TRBD1. This CDR3 region has 14 residues. V dropped 4 bases and J dropped 3; count of bases not matched to a gene: 2. The germline CDR1 and CDR2 sequences are SGHRS and YFSETQ.

The V and J genes are TRBV2 and TRBJ1-5; the match to TRBD1 covers 8 bases. CDR1 is SNHLY and CDR2 is FYNNEI in the germline V gene. The CDR3 length is 16 residues. With V trimmed by 4 bases and J by 7 bases, 12 bases remained unmatched. The CDR3 loop reads CASSAIRTGQGQPQHF. The DNA of the CDR3 is TGTGCCAGCAGTGCCATCCGGACAGGGCAAGGACAGCCCCAGCATTTT. The variable domain in full, with the rest retrieved from reference TRBV2 and TRBJ1-5, is EPEVTQTPSHQVTQMGQEVILRCVPISNHLYFYWYRQILGQKVEFLVSFYNNEISEKSEIFDDQFSVERPDGSNFTLKIRSTKLEDSAMYFCASSAIRTGQGQPQHFGDGTRLSIL.

This rearrangement joins TRBV7-8 to TRBJ1-1; the D gene is possibly TRBD1 (6 bases). The V and J ends lost 1 base and 4 bases respectively, with 7 bases between them. The germline CDR1 and CDR2 sequences are SGHVS and FQNEAQ. The CDR3 is 13 amino acids. The CDR3 is CASSLVGATEAFF. The CDR3 coding sequence is TGTGCCAGCAGCTTAGTGGGGGCCACTGAAGCTTTCTTT.

This rearrangement joins TRBV2 to TRBJ1-5; TRBD1 aligns across 7 bases. V was pared by 5 bases and J by 4 bases, with 8 bases of the junction left unmatched. This CDR3 has 15 residues. Germline-derived CDR1 and CDR2 are SNHLY and FYNNEI. Written as DNA, the CDR3 is TGTGCCAGCAGTTCCCGACAGGGCTCGAATCAGCCCCAGCATTTT. Residues: CASSSRQGSNQPQHF.

The chain links TRBV28 to TRBJ1-5; no firm D call. Trimming took 2 bases from V and 7 from J, leaving 9 bases between them. Germline V lookup: CDR1 MDHEN, CDR2 SYDVKM. The CDR3 has 13 amino acids. CDR3 amino acids: CASSLPGKQPQHF. DNA for the CDR3: TGTGCCAGCAGTTTACCAGGTAAACAGCCCCAGCATTTT.

This chain links TRBV30 with TRBJ2-6, with unresolved D. V shed 5 bases and J shed 10 bases, with 9 bases lying between them. Germline-derived CDR1 and CDR2 are GTSNPN and SVGIG (reference sequence). This CDR3 contains 11 residues. The CDR3 protein is CAWDQLNVLTF. Here the CDR3 DNA reads TGTGCCTGGGATCAGTTAAACGTCCTGACTTTC.